The clone carrying this T cell receptor (beta chain) showed up many times. No antigen is known for it. The CDR3 has 13 amino acids. Trimming took 5 bases from V and 6 from J, leaving 11 bases between them. Germline V lookup: CDR1 MNHEY, CDR2 SMNVEV (reference sequence). Newly diagnosed patients aged 18 to 65 had hyperthyroidism of under 2 months' duration. The investigators amplified TCR beta CDR3 regions from RNA transcripts. The HTBI set primed first-round TCR CDR3 RT-PCR. TCRdb reprocessed the multiplex PCR reads via MiXCR and lists one record per CDR3 protein. The sample carries 350,000 to 400,000 distinct CDR3 sequences, around 14% recorded once. This record comes from a study of T cells in Graves' hyperthyroidism and ophthalmopathy. Overall study results and limits: Clonotypes that were expanded in thyroid above 0.001 mostly appeared in blood too.

J is TRBJ2-1 and V is TRBV27, with D possibly being TRBD2 (5 bases). The sequence came from a woman in her sixties with Graves' hyperthyroidism. The source material was blood. The CDR3 loop is CASSPRTGNEQFF. CDR3 sequence (DNA): TGTGCCAGCAGTCCCCGGACTGGCAATGAGCAGTTCTTC.